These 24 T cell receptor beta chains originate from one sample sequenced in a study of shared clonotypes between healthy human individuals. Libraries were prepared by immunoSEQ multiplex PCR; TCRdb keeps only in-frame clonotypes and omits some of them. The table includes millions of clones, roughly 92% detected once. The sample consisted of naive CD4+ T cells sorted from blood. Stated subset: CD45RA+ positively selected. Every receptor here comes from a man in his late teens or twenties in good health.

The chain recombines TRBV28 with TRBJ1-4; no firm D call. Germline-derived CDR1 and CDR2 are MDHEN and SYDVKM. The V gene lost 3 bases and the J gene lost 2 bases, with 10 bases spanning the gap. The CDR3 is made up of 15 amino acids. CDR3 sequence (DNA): TGTGCCAGCAGTTTCGGACGGTTGACTAATGAAAAACTGTTTTTT. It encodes CASSFGRLTNEKLFF.

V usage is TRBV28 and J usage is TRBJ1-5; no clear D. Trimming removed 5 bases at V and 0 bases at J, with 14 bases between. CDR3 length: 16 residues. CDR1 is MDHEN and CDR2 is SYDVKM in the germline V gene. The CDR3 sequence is CASSLGRAYSNQPQHF. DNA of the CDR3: TGTGCCAGCAGTCTGGGCAGAGCTTATAGCAATCAGCCCCAGCATTTT. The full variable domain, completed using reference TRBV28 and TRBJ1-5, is DVKVTQSSRYLVKRTGEKVFLECVQDMDHENMFWYRQDPGLGLRLIYFSYDVKMKEKGDIPEGYSVSREKKERFSLILESASTNQTSMYLCASSLGRAYSNQPQHFGDGTRLSIL.

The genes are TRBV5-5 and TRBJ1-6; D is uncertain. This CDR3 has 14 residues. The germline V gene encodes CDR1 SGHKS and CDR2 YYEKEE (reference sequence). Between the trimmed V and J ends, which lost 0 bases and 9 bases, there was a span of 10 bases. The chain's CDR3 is CASSLGQRGSPLHF. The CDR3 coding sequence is TGTGCCAGCAGCTTGGGGCAGAGAGGTTCACCCCTCCACTTT.

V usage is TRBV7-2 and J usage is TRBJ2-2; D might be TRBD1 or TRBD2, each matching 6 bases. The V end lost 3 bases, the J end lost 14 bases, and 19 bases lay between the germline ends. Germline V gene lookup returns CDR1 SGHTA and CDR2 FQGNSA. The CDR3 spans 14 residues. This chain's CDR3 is CASSFAGGTKGLFF. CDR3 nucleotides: TGTGCCAGCAGCTTCGCCGGAGGGACAAAAGGACTGTTTTTT.

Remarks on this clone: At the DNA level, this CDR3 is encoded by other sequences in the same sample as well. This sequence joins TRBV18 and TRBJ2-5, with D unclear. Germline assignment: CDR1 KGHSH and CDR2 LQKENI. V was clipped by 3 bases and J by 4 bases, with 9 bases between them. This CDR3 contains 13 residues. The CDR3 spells CASSPNLGETQYF. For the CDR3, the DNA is TGTGCCAGCTCACCTAACTTAGGAGAGACCCAGTACTTC.

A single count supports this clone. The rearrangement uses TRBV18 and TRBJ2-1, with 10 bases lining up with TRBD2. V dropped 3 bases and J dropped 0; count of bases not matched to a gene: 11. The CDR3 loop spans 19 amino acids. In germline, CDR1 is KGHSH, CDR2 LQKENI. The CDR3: CASSPLPTSGSSSYNEQFF. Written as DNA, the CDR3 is TGTGCCAGCTCACCTTTACCGACTAGCGGGTCTAGCTCCTACAATGAGCAGTTCTTC.

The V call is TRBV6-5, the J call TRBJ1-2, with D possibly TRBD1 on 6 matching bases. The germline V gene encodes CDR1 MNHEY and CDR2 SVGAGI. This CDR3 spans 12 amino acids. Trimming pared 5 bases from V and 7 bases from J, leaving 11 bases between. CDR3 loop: CASSTGGPGYTF. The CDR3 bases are TGTGCCAGCAGTACGGGGGGGCCTGGCTACACCTTC.

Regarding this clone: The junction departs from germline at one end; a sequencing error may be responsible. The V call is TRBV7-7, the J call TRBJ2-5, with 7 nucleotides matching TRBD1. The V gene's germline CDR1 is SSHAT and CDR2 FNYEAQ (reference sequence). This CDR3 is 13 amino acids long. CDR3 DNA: TGTGCTAGCAGCTTCCGGACAGGAGAGACCCAGTACTTC. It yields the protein CASSFRTGETQYF.

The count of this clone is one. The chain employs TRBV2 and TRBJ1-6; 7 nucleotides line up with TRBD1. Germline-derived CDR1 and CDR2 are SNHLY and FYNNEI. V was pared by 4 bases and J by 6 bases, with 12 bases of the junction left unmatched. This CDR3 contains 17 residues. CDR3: CASSVNIEGASNSPLHF. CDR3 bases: TGTGCCAGCAGTGTAAATATTGAGGGGGCTAGTAATTCACCCCTCCACTTT.

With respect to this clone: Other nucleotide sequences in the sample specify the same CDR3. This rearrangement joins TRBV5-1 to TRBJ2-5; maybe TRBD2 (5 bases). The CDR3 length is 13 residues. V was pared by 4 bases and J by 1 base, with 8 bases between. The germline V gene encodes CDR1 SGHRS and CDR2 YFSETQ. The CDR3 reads CASSKGLQETQYF. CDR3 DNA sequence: TGCGCCAGCAGCAAAGGACTCCAAGAGACCCAGTACTTC.

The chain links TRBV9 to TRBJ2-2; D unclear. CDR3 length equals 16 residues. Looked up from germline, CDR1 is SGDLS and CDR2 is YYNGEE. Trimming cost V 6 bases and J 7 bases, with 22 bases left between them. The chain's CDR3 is CASKRQAPGTDGELFF. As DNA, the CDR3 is TGTGCCAGCAAACGGCAGGCACCCGGTACTGACGGGGAGCTGTTTTTT.

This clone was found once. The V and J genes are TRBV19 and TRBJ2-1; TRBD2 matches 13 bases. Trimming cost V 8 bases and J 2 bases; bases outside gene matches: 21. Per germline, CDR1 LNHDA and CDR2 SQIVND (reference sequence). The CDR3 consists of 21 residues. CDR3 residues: CASGRYIQGLAGKRTYNEQFF. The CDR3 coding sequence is TGTGCCAGTGGACGGTACATCCAGGGACTAGCGGGAAAAAGGACCTACAATGAGCAGTTCTTC.

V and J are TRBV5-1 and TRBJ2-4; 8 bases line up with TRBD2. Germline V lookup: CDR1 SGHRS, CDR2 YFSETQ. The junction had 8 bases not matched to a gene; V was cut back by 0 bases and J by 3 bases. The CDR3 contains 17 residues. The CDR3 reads CASSLAAGGAGKNIQYF. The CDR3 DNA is TGCGCCAGCAGCTTGGCCGCGGGGGGCGCGGGCAAAAACATTCAGTACTTC. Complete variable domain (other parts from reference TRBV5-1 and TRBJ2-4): KAGVTQTPRYLIKTRGQQVTLSCSPISGHRSVSWYQQTPGQGLQFLFEYFSETQRNKGNFPGRFSGRQFSNSRSEMNVSTLELGDSALYLCASSLAAGGAGKNIQYFGAGTRLSVL.

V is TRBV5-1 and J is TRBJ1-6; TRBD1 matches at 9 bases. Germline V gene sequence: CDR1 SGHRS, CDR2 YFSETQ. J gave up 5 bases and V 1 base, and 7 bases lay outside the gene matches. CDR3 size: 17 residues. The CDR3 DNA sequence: TGCGCCAGCAGCTTGCTGGACAGGGGAGCCAATAATTCACCCCTCCACTTT. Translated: CASSLLDRGANNSPLHF.

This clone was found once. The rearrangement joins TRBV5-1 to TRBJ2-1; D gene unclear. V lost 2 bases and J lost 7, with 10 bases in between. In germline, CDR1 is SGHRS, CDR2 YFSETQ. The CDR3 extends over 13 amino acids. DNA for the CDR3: TGCGCCAGCAGCTTACAGTCTGGGAATGAGCAGTTCTTC. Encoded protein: CASSLQSGNEQFF. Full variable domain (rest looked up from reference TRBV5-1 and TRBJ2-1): KAGVTQTPRYLIKTRGQQVTLSCSPISGHRSVSWYQQTPGQGLQFLFEYFSETQRNKGNFPGRFSGRQFSNSRSEMNVSTLELGDSALYLCASSLQSGNEQFFGPGTRLTVL.

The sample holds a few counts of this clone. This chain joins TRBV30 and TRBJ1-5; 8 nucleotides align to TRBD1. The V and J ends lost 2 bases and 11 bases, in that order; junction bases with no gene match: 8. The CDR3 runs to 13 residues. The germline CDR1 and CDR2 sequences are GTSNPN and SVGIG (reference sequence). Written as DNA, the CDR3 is TGTGCCTGGAGTCGACAGGGGACGGAGGCCCAGCATTTT. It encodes CAWSRQGTEAQHF.

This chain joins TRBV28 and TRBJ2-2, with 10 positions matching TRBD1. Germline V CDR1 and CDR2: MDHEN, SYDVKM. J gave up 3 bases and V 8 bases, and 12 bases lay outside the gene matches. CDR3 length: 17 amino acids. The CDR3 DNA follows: TGTGCCAGCGCACCACCCGGGACAGGGGCACACACCGGGGAGCTGTTTTTT. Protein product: CASAPPGTGAHTGELFF. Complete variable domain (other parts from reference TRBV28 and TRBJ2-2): DVKVTQSSRYLVKRTGEKVFLECVQDMDHENMFWYRQDPGLGLRLIYFSYDVKMKEKGDIPEGYSVSREKKERFSLILESASTNQTSMYLCASAPPGTGAHTGELFFGEGSRLTVL.

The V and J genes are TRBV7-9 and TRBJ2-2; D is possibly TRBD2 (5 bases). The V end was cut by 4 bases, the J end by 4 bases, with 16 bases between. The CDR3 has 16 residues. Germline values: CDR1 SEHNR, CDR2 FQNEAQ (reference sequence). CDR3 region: CASSSPTGSGTGELFF. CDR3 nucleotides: TGTGCCAGCAGCTCTCCTACGGGGTCGGGCACCGGGGAGCTGTTTTTT.

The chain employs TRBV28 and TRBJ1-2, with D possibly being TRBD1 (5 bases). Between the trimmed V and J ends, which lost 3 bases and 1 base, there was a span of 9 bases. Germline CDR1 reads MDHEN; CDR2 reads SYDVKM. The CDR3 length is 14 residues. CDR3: CASSFRAYNYGYTF. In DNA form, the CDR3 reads TGTGCCAGCAGTTTCAGGGCCTATAACTATGGCTACACCTTC.

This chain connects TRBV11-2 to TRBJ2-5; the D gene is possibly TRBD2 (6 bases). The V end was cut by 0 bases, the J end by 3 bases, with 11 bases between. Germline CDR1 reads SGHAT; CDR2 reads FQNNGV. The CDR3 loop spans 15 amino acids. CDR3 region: CASSLDGAGKETQYF. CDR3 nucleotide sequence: TGTGCCAGCAGCTTAGATGGGGCGGGGAAAGAGACCCAGTACTTC. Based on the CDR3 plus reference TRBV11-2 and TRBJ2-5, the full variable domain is EAGVAQSPRYKIIEKRQSVAFWCNPISGHATLYWYQQILGQGPKLLIQFQNNGVVDDSQLPKDRFSAERLKGVDSTLKIQPAKLEDSAVYLCASSLDGAGKETQYFGPGTRLLVL.

CDR3 bases: TGCGCCAGCAGTCTCGCTAGCAATCAGCCCCAGCATTTT. It codes for CASSLASNQPQHF. The V gene is TRBV23-1, the J gene TRBJ1-5; no clear D gene. TRBV23-1 is designated an ORF whose function remains uncertain. The V end lost 4 bases, the J end lost 0 bases, and 4 bases lay between the germline ends. The CDR3 contains 13 residues.

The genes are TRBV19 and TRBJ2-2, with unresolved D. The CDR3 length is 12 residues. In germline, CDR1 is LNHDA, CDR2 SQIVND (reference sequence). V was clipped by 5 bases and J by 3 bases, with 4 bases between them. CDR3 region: CASSFHTGELFF. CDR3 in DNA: TGTGCCAGTAGTTTCCACACCGGGGAGCTGTTTTTT.

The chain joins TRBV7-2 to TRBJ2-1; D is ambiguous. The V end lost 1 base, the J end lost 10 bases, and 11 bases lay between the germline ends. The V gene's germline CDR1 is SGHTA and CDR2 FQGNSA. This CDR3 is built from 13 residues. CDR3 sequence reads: CASSLVADTEQFF. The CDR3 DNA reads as TGTGCCAGCAGCTTAGTCGCCGATACAGAGCAGTTCTTC.

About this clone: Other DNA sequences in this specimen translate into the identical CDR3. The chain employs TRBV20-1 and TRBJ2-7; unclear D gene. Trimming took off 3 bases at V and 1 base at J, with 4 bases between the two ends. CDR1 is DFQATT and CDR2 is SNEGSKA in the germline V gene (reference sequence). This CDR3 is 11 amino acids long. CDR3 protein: CSASSSYEQYF. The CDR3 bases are TGCAGTGCTAGCAGTTCCTACGAGCAGTACTTC.